This T cell receptor beta chain was profiled in a study of CD8+ T cells in alopecia areata. About the research overall: Recipients were approximately 6-10-week-old female C3H/HeJ mice grafted with skin from 6-12-month-old C3H/HeJ donors with spontaneous alopecia. The study's findings and limits: Relative to normal scalp, lesional scalp, especially alopecia totalis/universalis, showed higher clonality.

Pooled cells of cutaneous lymph node origin were sorted on CD4, CD8alpha, NKG2D, NKG2ACE and other markers. Germline CDR1 reads NSQYPW; CDR2 reads LRSPGD (reference sequence). This CDR3 spans 14 amino acids. Reverse transcribed after extraction, RNA yielded cDNA as the sequencing template. Assay: immunoSEQ multiplex PCR; the TCRdb copy retains only in-frame clones and omits some. The profile covers about 270,000 clones, none occurring a single time. On this clone itself: Antigen unknown. The genes are named according to mouse. The DNA ends 4 residues before the CDR3 does, and the rest of the CDR3 is filled in from the germline J gene. The same CDR3 can be traced to other DNA sequences in this sample.

This rearrangement joins TRBV1 to TRBJ2-7; TRBD2 agrees at 10 bases. The sample was CD4+ T cells sorted from a lymph node. The clonotype originates from a C3H/HeJ mouse with alopecia areata. For the strain, the MHC haplotype given is H2-k. The sequenced part of the CDR3 DNA is TGCACCTGCAGTGGGACTGGGGGCTTATAT. Protein sequence: CTCSGTGGLY. The complete CDR3 reads CTCSGTGGLYEQYF.